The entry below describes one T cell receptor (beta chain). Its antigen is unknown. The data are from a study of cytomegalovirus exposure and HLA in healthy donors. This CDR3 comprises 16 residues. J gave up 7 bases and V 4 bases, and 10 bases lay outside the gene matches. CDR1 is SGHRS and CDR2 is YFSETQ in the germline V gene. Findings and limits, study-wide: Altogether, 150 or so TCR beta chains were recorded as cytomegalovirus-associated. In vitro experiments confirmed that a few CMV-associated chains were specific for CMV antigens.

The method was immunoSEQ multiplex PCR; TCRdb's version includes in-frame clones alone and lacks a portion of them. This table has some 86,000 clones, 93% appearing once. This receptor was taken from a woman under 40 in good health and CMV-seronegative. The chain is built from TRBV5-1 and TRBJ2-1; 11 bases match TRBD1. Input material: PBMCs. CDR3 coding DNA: TGCGCCAGCAGCACAGGACAGGGGGCTGGGGTTAATGAGCAGTTCTTC. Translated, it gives CASSTGQGAGVNEQFF.